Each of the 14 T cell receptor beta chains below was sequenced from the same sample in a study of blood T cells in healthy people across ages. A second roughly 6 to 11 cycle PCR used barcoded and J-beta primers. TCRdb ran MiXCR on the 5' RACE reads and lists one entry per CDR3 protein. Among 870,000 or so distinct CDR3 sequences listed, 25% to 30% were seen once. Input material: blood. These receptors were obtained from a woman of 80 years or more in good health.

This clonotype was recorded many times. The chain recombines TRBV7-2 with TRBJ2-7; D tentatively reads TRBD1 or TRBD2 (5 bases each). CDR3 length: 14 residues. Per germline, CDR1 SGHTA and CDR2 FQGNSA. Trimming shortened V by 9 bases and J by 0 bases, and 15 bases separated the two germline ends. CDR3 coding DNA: TGTGCCAGTCATCAGGGAGCCCTCTCCTACGAGCAGTACTTC. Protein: CASHQGALSYEQYF.

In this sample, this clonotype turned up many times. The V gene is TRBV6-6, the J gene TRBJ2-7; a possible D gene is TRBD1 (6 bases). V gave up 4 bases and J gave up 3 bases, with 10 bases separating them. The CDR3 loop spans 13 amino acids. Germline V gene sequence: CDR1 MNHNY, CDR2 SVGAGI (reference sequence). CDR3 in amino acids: CASSFGQNYEQYF. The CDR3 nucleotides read TGTGCCAGCAGTTTTGGACAGAACTACGAGCAGTACTTC.

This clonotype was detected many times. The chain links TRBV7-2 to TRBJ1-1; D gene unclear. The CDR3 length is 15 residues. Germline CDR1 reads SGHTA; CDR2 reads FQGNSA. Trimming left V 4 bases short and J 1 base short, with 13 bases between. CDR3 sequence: CASSSRGGPNTEAFF. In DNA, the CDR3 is TGTGCCAGCAGCTCCCGGGGAGGGCCGAACACTGAAGCTTTCTTT. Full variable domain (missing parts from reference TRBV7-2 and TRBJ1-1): GAGVSQSPSNKVTEKGKDVELRCDPISGHTALYWYRQSLGQGLEFLIYFQGNSAPDKSGLPSDRFSAERTGGSVSTLTIQRTQQEDSAVYLCASSSRGGPNTEAFFGQGTRLTVV.

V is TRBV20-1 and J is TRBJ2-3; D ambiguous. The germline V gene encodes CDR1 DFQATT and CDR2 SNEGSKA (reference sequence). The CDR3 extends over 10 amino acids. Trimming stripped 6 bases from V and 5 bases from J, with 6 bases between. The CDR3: CSALVDTQYF. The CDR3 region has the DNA TGCAGTGCCCTAGTAGATACGCAGTATTTT.

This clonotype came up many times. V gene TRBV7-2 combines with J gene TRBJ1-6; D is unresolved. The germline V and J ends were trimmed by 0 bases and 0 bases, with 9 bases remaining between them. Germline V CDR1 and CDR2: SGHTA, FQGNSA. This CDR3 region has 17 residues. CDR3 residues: CASSLAGLSSYNSPLHF. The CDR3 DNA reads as TGTGCCAGCAGCTTAGCAGGGCTGAGCTCCTATAATTCACCCCTCCACTTT.

CDR3 sequence: CASSGWDSDYEQYF. As DNA, the CDR3 is TGTGCCAGCAGTGGCTGGGACTCAGACTACGAGCAGTACTTC. The chain uses TRBV6-1 and TRBJ2-7; D is possibly TRBD2 (6 bases). Trimming removed 4 bases from V and 3 bases from J, with 13 bases in between. The CDR3 contains 14 residues. CDR1 and CDR2 (germline): MNHNS, SASEGT.

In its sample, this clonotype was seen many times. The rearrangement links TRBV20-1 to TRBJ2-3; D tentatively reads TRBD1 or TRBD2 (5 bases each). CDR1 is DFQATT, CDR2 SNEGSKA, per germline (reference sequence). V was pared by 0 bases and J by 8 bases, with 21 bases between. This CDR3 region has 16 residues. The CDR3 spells CSARDRGRVVLGTQYF. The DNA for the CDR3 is TGCAGTGCTAGAGACCGGGGCAGGGTTGTACTGGGTACGCAGTATTTT.

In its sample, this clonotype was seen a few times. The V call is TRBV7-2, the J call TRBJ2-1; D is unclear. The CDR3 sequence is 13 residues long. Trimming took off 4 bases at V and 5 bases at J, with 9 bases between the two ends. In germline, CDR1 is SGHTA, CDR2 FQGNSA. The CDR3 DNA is TGTGCCAGCAGCTCTCGACGGGACAATGAGCAGTTCTTC. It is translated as CASSSRRDNEQFF.

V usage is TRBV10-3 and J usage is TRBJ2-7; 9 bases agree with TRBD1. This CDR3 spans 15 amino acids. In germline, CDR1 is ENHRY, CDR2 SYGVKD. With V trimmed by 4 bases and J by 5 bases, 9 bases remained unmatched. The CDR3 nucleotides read TGTGCCATCAGTGGCAAACAGGGGGCAATCGACGAGCAGTACTTC. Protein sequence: CAISGKQGAIDEQYF.

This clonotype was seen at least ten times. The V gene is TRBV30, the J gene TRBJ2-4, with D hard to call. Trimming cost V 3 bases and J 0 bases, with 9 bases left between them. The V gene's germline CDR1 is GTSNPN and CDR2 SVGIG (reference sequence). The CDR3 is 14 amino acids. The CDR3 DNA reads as TGTGCCTGGAGCGTTGTAGGAGCCAAAAACATTCAGTACTTC. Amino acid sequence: CAWSVVGAKNIQYF.

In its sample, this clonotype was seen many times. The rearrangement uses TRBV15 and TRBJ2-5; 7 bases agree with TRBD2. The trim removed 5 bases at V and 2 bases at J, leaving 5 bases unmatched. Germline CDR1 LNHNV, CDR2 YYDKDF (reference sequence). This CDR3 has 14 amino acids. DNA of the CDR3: TGTGCCACCAGCGCCCGACTAGCTCAAGAGACCCAGTACTTC. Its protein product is CATSARLAQETQYF.

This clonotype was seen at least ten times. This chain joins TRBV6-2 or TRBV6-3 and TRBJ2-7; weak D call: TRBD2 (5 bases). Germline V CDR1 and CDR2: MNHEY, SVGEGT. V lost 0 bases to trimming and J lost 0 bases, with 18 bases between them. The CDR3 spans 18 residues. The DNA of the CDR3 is TGTGCCAGCAGTTACTCGAGTAGAGGGTTGTTGAGCTCCTACGAGCAGTACTTC. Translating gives CASSYSSRGLLSSYEQYF.

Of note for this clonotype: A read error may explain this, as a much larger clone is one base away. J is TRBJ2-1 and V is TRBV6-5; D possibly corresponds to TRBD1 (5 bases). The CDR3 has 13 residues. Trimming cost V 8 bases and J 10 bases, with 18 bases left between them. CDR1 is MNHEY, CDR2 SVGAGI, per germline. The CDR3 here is CASGRGWRGEQFF. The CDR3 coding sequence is TGTGCCAGCGGAAGGGGCTGGCGTGGGGAGCAGTTCTTC.

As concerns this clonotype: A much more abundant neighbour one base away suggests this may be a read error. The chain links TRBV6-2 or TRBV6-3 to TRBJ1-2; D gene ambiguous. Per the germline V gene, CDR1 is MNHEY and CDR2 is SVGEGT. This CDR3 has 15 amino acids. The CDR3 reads CASSPVQRANYGCTF. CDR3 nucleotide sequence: TGTGCCAGCAGCCCCGTTCAGAGAGCTAACTATGGCTGCACCTTC.